The source of this T cell receptor beta chain is a study of T cell responses to AZD1222 COVID-19 vaccine. As for the study in general: Pooled in the analysis were second doses at about 4 or about 12 weeks. Study-level findings and limits: Researchers took repertoire samples only after the peak T cell response had come. The donor group comprised mostly white British people and more females; the analysis possibly underestimated clonal diversity. The CD4 TCRs associated with vaccination extended across spike and predominated at 160-218 and 743-854.

A remark on this clone: The target antigen is unknown.

The table came from immunoSEQ multiplex PCR; TCRdb's copy has only in-frame clones and leaves some out. The table lists some 130,000 clones, 92% of them singletons. This clonotype was obtained from an adult in good health. The sample consisted of peripheral blood, taken on day 0 of AZD1222 vaccination.

CDR3 DNA: TGTGCCTGGGGGGTGAGCACTGAAGCTTTCTTT. Translating it yields CAWGVSTEAFF. The V call is TRBV30, the J call TRBJ1-1; unclear D gene. This CDR3 is 11 amino acids long. CDR1 and CDR2 from the germline V gene are GTSNPN and SVGIG (reference sequence). V gave up 5 bases and J gave up 4 bases, with 8 bases separating them.